The following is a TCR beta chain sequence with its context. The target antigen is unknown. Profiling relied on immunoSEQ multiplex PCR, and the TCRdb table lists in-frame clones only, not all of them. The sample holds over 85,000 clones, about 86% seen once. The sample belongs to a study of T cell responses to AZD1222 COVID-19 vaccine. Study-level points and caveats: Following two doses of AZD1222, Spike-specific TCR breadth and depth rose. Close to half of all spike-specific TCRs reportedly target regions of the variants that are unmutated.

The input for sequencing was peripheral blood, taken on day 0 of AZD1222 vaccination. The clonotype comes from an adult in good health.

CDR3 residues: CASRRDRGLGEQYF. DNA for the CDR3: TGTGCCAGCAGGAGGGACAGGGGGCTTGGCGAGCAGTACTTC. This chain joins TRBV6-5 and TRBJ2-7; 12 bases align to TRBD1. Unmatched junction bases numbered 6, after V lost 6 bases and J lost 6 bases. The CDR3 covers 14 residues. Germline V gives CDR1 MNHEY, CDR2 SVGAGI.